Listed below are T cell receptor beta chains from one sample, sequenced in a study of cytomegalovirus exposure and HLA in healthy donors. Produced via immunoSEQ multiplex PCR; TCRdb's table is partial and in-frame only. The table shows fewer than 200,000 clones, with approximately 81% occurring only once. Sequenced sample: PBMCs. These receptors all come from a man aged 30-40 years in good health and CMV-seronegative. CDR3s include the opening cysteine and the closing phenylalanine or tryptophan. The order of the fields is V gene, clone size, J gene, D gene, CDR3 DNA, CDR3 protein. D genes are given only for firm matches. A row's size may be missing; if present it is once, few, many or a size class.

TRBV11-1	.	TRBJ2-2	TRBD2	TGTGCCAGCAGTCGAGGACTAGCGGGAGACCCCACCGGGGAGCTGTTTTTT	CASSRGLAGDPTGELFF
TRBV7-8	.	TRBJ2-1	TRBD2	TGTGCCAGCAGCTCAGGACTAGCGGGAGGCAATGAGCAGTTCTTC	CASSSGLAGGNEQFF
TRBV7-3	.	TRBJ2-3	.	TGTGCCAGCAGCCTAGCCGCTTTCGGGATTACAGATACGCAGTATTTT	CASSLAAFGITDTQYF
TRBV11-2	.	TRBJ2-7	.	TGTGCCAGCAGCCCGACAGTAAACTACGAGCAGTACTTC	CASSPTVNYEQYF
TRBV4-2	once	TRBJ1-4	TRBD1	TGTGCCAGCAGCCAATCCCTAACCGACAGGGTTAGAGCAACTAATGAAAAACTGTTTTTT	CASSQSLTDRVRATNEKLFF
TRBV29-1	.	TRBJ1-3	.	TGCAGCGCTATATTTGGAAACACCATATATTTT	CSAIFGNTIYF
TRBV20-1	.	TRBJ2-7	.	TGCAGTGCTAGAGGTCACTACGAGCAGTACTTC	CSARGHYEQYF
TRBV11-2	.	TRBJ2-7	TRBD1	TGTGCCAGCACCCTGGGACAGCAACTTTTCCACGAGCAGTACTTC	CASTLGQQLFHEQYF
TRBV13	.	TRBJ2-5	.	TGTGCCAGCAGCTTTGATCGGGGGGAGACCCAGTACTTC	CASSFDRGETQYF
TRBV7-2	.	TRBJ2-3	TRBD2	TGTGCCAGCAGCTTATTAGCGGGAGGGCCACCAGATACGCAGTATTTT	CASSLLAGGPPDTQYF
TRBV10-3	.	TRBJ2-1	.	TGTGCCATCAGTTCATCAGATAACTACAATGAGCAGTTCTTC	CAISSSDNYNEQFF
TRBV4-3	.	TRBJ2-5	.	TGCGCCAGCAGCCAAGATCTGGGACACGGACTGTACTTC	CASSQDLGHGLYF
TRBV4-1	few	TRBJ1-4	.	TGCGCCAGCAGCCATCCAGGGGCGGTAGCTAATGAAAAACTGTTTTTT	CASSHPGAVANEKLFF
TRBV2	.	TRBJ2-3	.	TGTGCCAGCAGTTTTTTAACCCGGGAAACAGATACGCAGTATTTT	CASSFLTRETDTQYF
TRBV28	.	TRBJ1-4	.	TGTGCCATAAGGGGCACAGGAGGGAATGAAAAACTGTTTTTT	CAIRGTGGNEKLFF
TRBV7-2	.	TRBJ2-7	.	TGTGCCAGCAGCTTAAGTCTAGCACGGCCCCCCGCTTACGAGCAGTACTTC	CASSLSLARPPAYEQYF
TRBV7-6	few	TRBJ2-7	TRBD1	TGTGCCAGCAGCCCACAGGGGGCTTTGTACGAGCAGTACTTC	CASSPQGALYEQYF
TRBV5-4	.	TRBJ2-1	TRBD2	TGTGCCAGCAGGTACACTAGCGGCCGCTACAATGAGCAGTTCTTC	CASRYTSGRYNEQFF
TRBV28	.	TRBJ1-1	.	TGTGCCAGCAGTCCACCACTCGGAGAGAACACTGAAGCTTTCTTT	CASSPPLGENTEAFF
TRBV9	.	TRBJ2-5	.	TGTGCCAGCAGCCAGGCGGGGTTCCGAGAGACCCAGTACTTC	CASSQAGFRETQYF
TRBV5-4	.	TRBJ2-3	TRBD2	TGTGCCAGCAGCTCCCGGACTAGCGGTACAGATACGCAGTATTTT	CASSSRTSGTDTQYF
TRBV4-1	once	TRBJ2-7	.	TGCGCCAGCAGCCCCAGGGTATCCTACGAGCAGTACTTC	CASSPRVSYEQYF
TRBV11-3	.	TRBJ2-5	TRBD2	TGTGCCAGCAGCTCAGCGGGGCGGGGAGAGACCCAGTACTTC	CASSSAGRGETQYF
TRBV7-9	.	TRBJ1-2	TRBD1	TGTGCCGGAAGGTCGACAGGGCCCCGAGGCTACACCTTC	CAGRSTGPRGYTF
TRBV6-1	once	TRBJ1-5	TRBD1	TGTGCCAGCAACGGACAGGCCAGGGGCCAGCCCCAGCATTTT	CASNGQARGQPQHF
TRBV7-9	.	TRBJ2-1	TRBD2	TGTGCCAGCAGACCTGGGACTAGCGAGCAGTTCTTC	CASRPGTSEQFF
TRBV5-3	.	TRBJ1-5	TRBD1	TGTGCCAGAAGTCCGCACAGGGGGCATCATAGCAATCAGCCCCAGCATTTT	CARSPHRGHHSNQPQHF
TRBV9	.	TRBJ2-3	TRBD2	TGTGCCAGCAGCGTAGGCCCCCTTATTACTAGCGGGGCAGATACGCAGTATTTT	CASSVGPLITSGADTQYF
TRBV7-8	.	TRBJ1-2	.	TGTGCCAGCAGCTTAGGACAAGGAGGCTATGGCTACACCTTC	CASSLGQGGYGYTF
TRBV11-2	.	TRBJ1-2	TRBD1	TGTGCCAGCAGCTTAGATCCGGGACAGGGTATTTCCTTC	CASSLDPGQGISF
TRBV19	.	TRBJ1-1	TRBD1	TGTGCCAGTAGTGGGGACAGGGGGAACACTGAAGCTTTCTTT	CASSGDRGNTEAFF
TRBV11-3	.	TRBJ2-2	.	TGTGCCAGCAGCTTAGATCCTGGGCCCGGGGAGCTGTTTTTT	CASSLDPGPGELFF
TRBV19	.	TRBJ2-7	TRBD2	TGTGCCAGTAGTATAGGGGCTAGCGGGACCTACGAGCAGTACTTC	CASSIGASGTYEQYF
TRBV18	.	TRBJ2-5	.	TGTGCCAGCTCACCACCGGTCGGAGGGTTGGAGACCCAGTACTTC	CASSPPVGGLETQYF
TRBV6-5	.	TRBJ2-1	TRBD1	TGTGCCAGCAGTTACCCAGGACAGGGGGCCAATGAGCAGTTCTTC	CASSYPGQGANEQFF
TRBV7-2	.	TRBJ2-5	.	TGTGCCAGCAGCTTAGACCCGGTACAAGAGACCCAGTACTTC	CASSLDPVQETQYF
TRBV12-5	.	TRBJ2-7	TRBD2	TGTGCTAGTGGTTTAGCGGGAAGGGACGAGCAGTACTTC	CASGLAGRDEQYF
TRBV18	once	TRBJ1-6	.	TGTGCCAGCTCACTCTCCGGGGTAATTAATTCACCCCTCCACTTT	CASSLSGVINSPLHF
TRBV5-6	.	TRBJ1-5	TRBD1	TGTGCCAGCAGCTGGGGCAGGGGGAGTCAGCCCCAGCATTTT	CASSWGRGSQPQHF
TRBV19	.	TRBJ2-3	TRBD2	TGTGCCAGTACCAAACTAGCGGCCCACACAGATACGCAGTATTTT	CASTKLAAHTDTQYF
TRBV11-3	.	TRBJ2-2	TRBD2	TGTGCCAGCAGCCTAATTACTAGCGGGCGGGACACCGGGGAGCTGTTTTTT	CASSLITSGRDTGELFF
TRBV7-9	.	TRBJ2-3	TRBD2	TGTGCCAGCACCGCTCCCCTACTAGCGGGAGGGACAGATACGCAGTATTTT	CASTAPLLAGGTDTQYF
TRBV5-6	.	TRBJ2-6	.	TGTGCCAGCAGCCCATTGAGGATGCGGGGATCTGGGGCCAACGTCCTGACTTTC	CASSPLRMRGSGANVLTF
TRBV11-3	few	TRBJ2-7	.	TGTGCCAGCAGCTCCGCGGCGGGGGCCCCAGACTACGAGCAGTACTTC	CASSSAAGAPDYEQYF
TRBV10-1	.	TRBJ1-5	TRBD1	TGCGCCAGCAGTAGTTTTGTCCGGGACAGGGATCGGGATAGCAATCAGCCCCAGCATTTT	CASSSFVRDRDRDSNQPQHF
TRBV9	.	TRBJ2-7	.	TGTGCCAGCAGCGCCCAAATAGCGGAGGTGGGCCACGAGCAGTACTTC	CASSAQIAEVGHEQYF
TRBV5-4	.	TRBJ2-3	TRBD2	TGTGCCAGCAGCTCCCCTAGCGGGGGCGCAGATACGCAGTATTTT	CASSSPSGGADTQYF
TRBV6-1	.	TRBJ1-2	.	TGTGCCAGCAGTGAATGGGCCTTCTCGGATCGGGGCTACACCTTC	CASSEWAFSDRGYTF
TRBV19	.	TRBJ1-1	TRBD1	TGTGCCAGTAGGAGTACAGGGGGCACTGAAGCTTTCTTT	CASRSTGGTEAFF
TRBV30	.	TRBJ1-6	.	TGTGCCTGGAGTGTACCGGGGTTCAGCTCCTATAATTCACCCCTCCACTTT	CAWSVPGFSSYNSPLHF
TRBV4-3	.	TRBJ2-7	.	TGCGCCAGCAGCCAAGATGTCCAGGGCTGGGAAGAGCAGTACTTC	CASSQDVQGWEEQYF
TRBV10-3	.	TRBJ2-3	TRBD2	TGTGCCATCCTCCGACGTACGAGCGGGAACGATACGCAGTATTTT	CAILRRTSGNDTQYF
TRBV10-3	.	TRBJ2-2	TRBD2	TGTGCCATCAGTGACATAGCGGGAGGTCCGACCGGGGAGCTGTTTTTT	CAISDIAGGPTGELFF
TRBV29-1	.	TRBJ1-1	.	TGCAGCGTTGAACCAGGGGAAGTCTCGGCTTTCTTT	CSVEPGEVSAFF
TRBV5-4	.	TRBJ1-2	.	TGTGCCAGCAGATGGGCGAGGAGCAGGGAAGACTATGGCTACACCTTC	CASRWARSREDYGYTF
TRBV19	.	TRBJ2-5	.	TGTGCCAGTAGTATCGGTGGGACTTACCAAGAGACCCAGTACTTC	CASSIGGTYQETQYF
TRBV28	.	TRBJ1-2	TRBD1	TGTGCCAGCAGCCCCTTCCGAGGGGGACAGGGACGTATTGGCTACACCTTC	CASSPFRGGQGRIGYTF
TRBV9	.	TRBJ2-3	.	TGTGCCAGCAGCGCGATGACAGGATCCACAGATACGCAGTATTTT	CASSAMTGSTDTQYF
TRBV19	.	TRBJ1-1	.	TGTGCCAGTATGGTTACAGGTCCTAAGGTAGGGGCTTTCTTT	CASMVTGPKVGAFF